The 12 T cell receptor beta chains reported below all come from one sample, sequenced in a study of beta chain features in type 1 diabetes. Reverse transcribing all isolated RNA meant expressed TCRB transcripts were sequenced. The method was immunoSEQ multiplex PCR; TCRdb's version includes in-frame clones alone and lacks a portion of them. The repertoire holds around 320,000 clones, with about 14% as singletons. Sequences were obtained from central memory CD4+ T cells from blood. The receptors come from a young man in good health.

There are a few counts of this clone. The CDR3 region is CASSSPGRATNEKLFF. As DNA, the CDR3 is TGTGCCAGCAGCTCTCCGGGACGTGCAACTAATGAAAAACTGTTTTTT. The J gene is TRBJ1-4, the V gene TRBV5-5; perhaps TRBD1 as D (5 bases). V was pared by 3 bases and J by 0 bases, with 12 bases between. Germline-derived CDR1 and CDR2 are SGHKS and YYEKEE (reference sequence). CDR3 size: 16 residues. The full variable domain, rest sourced from reference TRBV5-5 and TRBJ1-4, is DAGVTQSPTHLIKTRGQQVTLRCSPISGHKSVSWYQQVLGQGPQFIFQYYEKEERGRGNFPDRFSARQFPNYSSELNVNALLLGDSALYLCASSSPGRATNEKLFFGSGTQLSVL.

The V and J genes are TRBV9 and TRBJ1-1; D remains unclear. Germline V gene data show CDR1 as SGDLS and CDR2 as YYNGEE. This CDR3 comprises 13 residues. Trimming shortened V by 4 bases and J by 8 bases, and 15 bases separated the two germline ends. CDR3 nucleotides: TGTGCCAGCAGCCCCCTCCCGATAGGGGAAGCTTTCTTT. Protein sequence: CASSPLPIGEAFF.

This clone has more than one count but fewer than ten. The chain combines TRBV4-1 with TRBJ1-3; no definite D call. This CDR3 region has 14 residues. V lost 3 bases to trimming and J lost 4 bases, with 10 bases between them. Germline CDR1 MGHRA, CDR2 YSYEKL. CDR3 residues: CASSQKLAGNTIYF. The CDR3 DNA is TGCGCCAGCAGCCAGAAGCTTGCGGGAAACACCATATATTTT.

This clone has more than one count but fewer than ten. The chain employs TRBV6-1 and TRBJ1-1, with 8 bases lining up with TRBD1. With 6 bases clipped from V and 7 bases from J, the junction kept 4 bases outside the gene matches. The CDR3 sequence is 12 residues long. CDR1 is MNHNS and CDR2 is SASEGT in the germline V gene. CDR3 DNA: TGTGCCAGCAGGGAACAGGGGGTTGAAGCTTTCTTT. It codes for CASREQGVEAFF.

The chain combines TRBV28 with TRBJ1-2, with D maybe TRBD1 (6 bases). CDR1 MDHEN and CDR2 SYDVKM come from the germline V gene. The CDR3 length is 14 residues. V was cut by 5 bases and J by 2 bases, with 12 bases left in between. The CDR3 loop is CASSQKGGNYGYTF. Here the CDR3 DNA reads TGTGCCAGCAGTCAAAAGGGGGGAAACTATGGCTACACCTTC.

This clone was recorded a few times. The chain recombines TRBV14 with TRBJ1-1, with D perhaps matching TRBD1 (6 bases). The germline CDR1 and CDR2 sequences are SGHDN and FVKESK. The length of the CDR3 is 15 residues. V was trimmed by 4 bases and J by 8 bases, leaving 20 bases between them. The CDR3 region has the DNA TGTGCCAGCAGCCCCGACAGGCTCCGAAACGGGGAAGCTTTCTTT. It is translated as CASSPDRLRNGEAFF.

In this sample, this clone turned up a few times. The rearrangement joins TRBV27 to TRBJ2-2; the D gene could be TRBD1 or TRBD2 (6 bases each). The CDR3 runs to 14 residues. Germline V gene data show CDR1 as MNHEY and CDR2 as SMNVEV (reference sequence). V was pared by 7 bases and J by 6 bases, with 15 bases between. The CDR3 DNA follows: TGTGCCAGCACCCCCCGTAGGGGGGCCGGGGAGCTGTTTTTT. Protein product: CASTPRRGAGELFF.

This clone was seen only a few times. The J gene is TRBJ2-2, the V gene TRBV2; D perhaps matches TRBD1 (5 bases). Trimming took off 3 bases at V and 7 bases at J, with 15 bases between the two ends. The CDR3 is 15 residues long. Germline V CDR1 and CDR2: SNHLY, FYNNEI. CDR3 protein: CASSDRVGAIGELFF. The CDR3, as DNA: TGTGCCAGCAGTGATCGGGTAGGGGCGATCGGGGAGCTGTTTTTT.

This clone was picked up a small number of times. The chain employs TRBV10-2 and TRBJ2-7; 8 bases align to TRBD2. J lost 5 bases, V lost 10 bases, and 10 bases had no gene match. The CDR3 totals 13 residues. Germline V lookup: CDR1 WSHSY, CDR2 SAAADI. CDR3 amino acids: CATTSGSGHEQYV. The CDR3, as DNA: TGCGCCACAACCAGCGGGAGCGGGCACGAGCAGTACGTC.

The rearrangement uses TRBV9 and TRBJ2-3; D is uncertain. Trimming stripped 4 bases from V and 2 bases from J, with 14 bases between. The CDR3 runs to 15 residues. Germline assignment: CDR1 SGDLS and CDR2 YYNGEE. CDR3 DNA sequence: TGTGCCAGCAGCCAAGACACCGTCCACACAGATACGCAGTATTTT. Protein sequence: CASSQDTVHTDTQYF.

The chain carries TRBV5-4 and TRBJ2-1; 10 bases are shared with TRBD2. V lost 4 bases to trimming and J lost 2 bases; unmatched junction nucleotides: 12. Germline V gene data show CDR1 as SGHNT and CDR2 as YYREEE (reference sequence). The CDR3 has 18 residues. CDR3 bases: TGTGCCAGCAGCCCCTCCGTACTTACTAGCGGGACCTACAATGAGCAGTTCTTC. Translation: CASSPSVLTSGTYNEQFF.

The chain couples TRBV30 to TRBJ1-1; D not certain. This CDR3 has 12 amino acids. The V gene's germline CDR1 is GTSNPN and CDR2 SVGIG (reference sequence). V was pared by 3 bases and J by 6 bases, with 11 bases between. The CDR3 sequence: CAWRFGYAEAFF. CDR3 nucleotides: TGTGCCTGGAGGTTCGGGTACGCTGAAGCTTTCTTT.